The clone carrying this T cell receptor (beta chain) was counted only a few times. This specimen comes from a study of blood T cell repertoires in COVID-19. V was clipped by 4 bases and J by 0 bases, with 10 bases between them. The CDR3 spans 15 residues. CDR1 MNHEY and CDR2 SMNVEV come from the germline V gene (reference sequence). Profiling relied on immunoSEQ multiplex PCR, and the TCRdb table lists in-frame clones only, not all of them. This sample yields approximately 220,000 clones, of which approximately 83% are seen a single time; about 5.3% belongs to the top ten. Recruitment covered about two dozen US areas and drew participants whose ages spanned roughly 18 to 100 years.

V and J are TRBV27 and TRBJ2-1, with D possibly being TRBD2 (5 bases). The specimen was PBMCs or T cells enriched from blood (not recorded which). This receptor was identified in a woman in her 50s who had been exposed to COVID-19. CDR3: CASSSSGLSYNEQFF. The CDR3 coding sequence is TGTGCCAGCAGTTCGAGCGGACTCTCCTACAATGAGCAGTTCTTC.